These 2 T cell receptor beta chains originate from one sample sequenced in a study of shared clonotypes between healthy human individuals. This table comes from immunoSEQ multiplex PCR, and its TCRdb copy is limited to in-frame clones, with some not included. Of approximately 2.1 million clones detected, 85% to 95% appear once; the ten largest clones hold 0.39%. The sequencing input was naive CD4+ T cells from PBMCs. Indicated subset: CD45RA+ positively selected. These receptors were taken from a young man in good health. Some clones in this sample may be carry-over from other donors' samples.

The gene calls are TRBV4-1 and TRBJ2-1; 10 bases are shared with TRBD2. Germline V gene data show CDR1 as MGHRA and CDR2 as YSYEKL. Trimming cost V 2 bases and J 9 bases; bases outside gene matches: 10. CDR3 length equals 16 residues. The CDR3 loop is CASSQTGSSGSGEQFF. The CDR3 DNA is TGCGCCAGCAGCCAAACCGGGTCTAGCGGGAGTGGTGAGCAGTTCTTC.

V is TRBV18 and J is TRBJ2-7, with 8 bases that match TRBD1. CDR1 and CDR2 from the germline V gene are KGHSH and LQKENI. The CDR3 spans 16 residues. The trim removed 3 bases at V and 4 bases at J, leaving 11 bases unmatched. CDR3 bases: TGTGCCAGCTCACCGAAGAAGACAGGGGCCACTTACGAGCAGTACTTC. This translates into CASSPKKTGATYEQYF.